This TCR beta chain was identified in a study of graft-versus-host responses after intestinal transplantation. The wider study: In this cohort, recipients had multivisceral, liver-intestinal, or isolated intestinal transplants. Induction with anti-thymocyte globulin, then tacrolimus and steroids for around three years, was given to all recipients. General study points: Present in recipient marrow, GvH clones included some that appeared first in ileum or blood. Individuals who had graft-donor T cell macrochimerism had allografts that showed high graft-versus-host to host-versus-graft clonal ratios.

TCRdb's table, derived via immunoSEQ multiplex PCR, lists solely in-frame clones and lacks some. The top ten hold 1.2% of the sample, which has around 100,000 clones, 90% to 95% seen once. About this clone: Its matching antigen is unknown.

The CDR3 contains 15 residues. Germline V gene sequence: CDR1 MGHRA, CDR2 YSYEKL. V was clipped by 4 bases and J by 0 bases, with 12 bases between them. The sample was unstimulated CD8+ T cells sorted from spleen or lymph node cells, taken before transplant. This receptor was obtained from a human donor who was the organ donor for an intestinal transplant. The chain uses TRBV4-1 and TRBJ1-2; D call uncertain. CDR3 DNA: TGCGCCAGCAGCCTCGCTCCACATTCTAACTATGGCTACACCTTC. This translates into CASSLAPHSNYGYTF.